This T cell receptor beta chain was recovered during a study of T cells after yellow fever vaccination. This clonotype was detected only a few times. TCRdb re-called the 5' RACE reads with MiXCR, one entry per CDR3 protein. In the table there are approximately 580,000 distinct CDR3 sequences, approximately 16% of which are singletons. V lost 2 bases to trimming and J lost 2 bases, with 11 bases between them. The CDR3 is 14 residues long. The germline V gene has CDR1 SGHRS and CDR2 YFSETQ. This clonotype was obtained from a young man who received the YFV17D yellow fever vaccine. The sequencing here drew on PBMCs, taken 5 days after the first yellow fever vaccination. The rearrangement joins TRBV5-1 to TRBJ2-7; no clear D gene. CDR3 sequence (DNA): TGCGCCAGCAGCTTTTCCCCCAGCCCCTACGAGCAGTACTTC. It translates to CASSFSPSPYEQYF.